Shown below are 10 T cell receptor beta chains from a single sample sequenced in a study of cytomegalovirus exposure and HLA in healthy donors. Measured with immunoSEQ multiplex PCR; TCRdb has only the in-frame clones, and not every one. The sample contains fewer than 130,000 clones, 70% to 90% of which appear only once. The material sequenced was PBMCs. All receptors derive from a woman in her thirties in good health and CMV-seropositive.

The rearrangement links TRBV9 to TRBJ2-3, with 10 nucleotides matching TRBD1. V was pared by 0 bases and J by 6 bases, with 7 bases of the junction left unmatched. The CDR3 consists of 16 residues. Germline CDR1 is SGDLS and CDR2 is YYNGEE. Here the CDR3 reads CASSVASGQGQDTQYF. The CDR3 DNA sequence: TGTGCCAGCAGCGTAGCTTCGGGACAGGGGCAGGATACGCAGTATTTT.

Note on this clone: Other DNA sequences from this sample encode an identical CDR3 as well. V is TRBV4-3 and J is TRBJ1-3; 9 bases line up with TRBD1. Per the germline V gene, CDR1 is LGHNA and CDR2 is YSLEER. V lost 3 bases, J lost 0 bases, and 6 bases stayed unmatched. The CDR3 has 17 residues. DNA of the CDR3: TGCGCCAGCAGCCATGACACAGGGGGCAGCTCTGGAAACACCATATATTTT. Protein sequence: CASSHDTGGSSGNTIYF.

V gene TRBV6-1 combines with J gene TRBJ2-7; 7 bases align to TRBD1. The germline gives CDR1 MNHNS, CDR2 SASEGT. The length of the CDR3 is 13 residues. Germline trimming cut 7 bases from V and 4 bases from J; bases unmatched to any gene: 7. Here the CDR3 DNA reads TGTGCCAGCACAACAGGGGAAGCGTACGAGCAGTACTTC. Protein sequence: CASTTGEAYEQYF.

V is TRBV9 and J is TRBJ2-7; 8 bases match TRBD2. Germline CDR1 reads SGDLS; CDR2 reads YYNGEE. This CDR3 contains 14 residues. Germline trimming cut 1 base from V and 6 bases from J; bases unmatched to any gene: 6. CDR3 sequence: CASSVKWSGSEQYF. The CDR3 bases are TGTGCCAGCAGCGTAAAATGGAGCGGGAGCGAGCAGTACTTC.

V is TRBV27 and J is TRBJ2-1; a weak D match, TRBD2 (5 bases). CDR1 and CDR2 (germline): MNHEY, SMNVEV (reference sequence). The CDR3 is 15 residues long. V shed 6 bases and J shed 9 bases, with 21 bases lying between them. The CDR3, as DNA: TGTGCCAGCAGCCGATTTGCGGGTGACGAGGCTGAGCAGTTCTTC. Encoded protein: CASSRFAGDEAEQFF.

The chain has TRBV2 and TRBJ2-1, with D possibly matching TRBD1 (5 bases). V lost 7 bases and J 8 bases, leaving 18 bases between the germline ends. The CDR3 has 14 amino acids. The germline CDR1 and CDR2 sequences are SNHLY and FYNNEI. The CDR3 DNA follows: TGTGCCAGCACGGGTCGGGCTCAGGGCGATGAGCAGTTCTTC. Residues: CASTGRAQGDEQFF.

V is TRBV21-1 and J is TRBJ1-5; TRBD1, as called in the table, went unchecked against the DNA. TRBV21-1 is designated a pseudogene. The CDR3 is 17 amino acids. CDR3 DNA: TGTGCCAGCAGCAAACTAAGGCAGGGCGATAGCAATCAGCCCCAGCATTTT. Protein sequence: CASSKLRQGDSNQPQHF.

CDR3 amino acids: CASSVQAGGPMYEQYF. The DNA for the CDR3 is TGTGCCAGCAGTGTGCAAGCGGGAGGGCCGATGTACGAGCAGTACTTC. The chain combines TRBV6-4 with TRBJ2-7; 10 bases match TRBD2. Trimming at V came to 4 bases and at J to 4 bases, leaving 10 bases not matched to a gene. The V gene's germline CDR1 is MRHNA and CDR2 SNTAGT. This CDR3 comprises 16 residues.

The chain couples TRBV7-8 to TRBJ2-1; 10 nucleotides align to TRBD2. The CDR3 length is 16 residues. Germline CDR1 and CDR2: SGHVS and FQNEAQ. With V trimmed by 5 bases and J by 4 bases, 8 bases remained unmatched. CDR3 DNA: TGTGCCAGCAGCCCGGAAGCGGGGGGGATATACAATGAGCAGTTCTTC. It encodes CASSPEAGGIYNEQFF.

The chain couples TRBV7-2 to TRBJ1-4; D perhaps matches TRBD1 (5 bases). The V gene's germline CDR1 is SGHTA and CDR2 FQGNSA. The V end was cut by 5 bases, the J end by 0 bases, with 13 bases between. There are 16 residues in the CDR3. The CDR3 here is CASSTGLPATNEKLFF. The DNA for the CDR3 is TGTGCCAGCAGCACGGGACTTCCAGCAACTAATGAAAAACTGTTTTTT.